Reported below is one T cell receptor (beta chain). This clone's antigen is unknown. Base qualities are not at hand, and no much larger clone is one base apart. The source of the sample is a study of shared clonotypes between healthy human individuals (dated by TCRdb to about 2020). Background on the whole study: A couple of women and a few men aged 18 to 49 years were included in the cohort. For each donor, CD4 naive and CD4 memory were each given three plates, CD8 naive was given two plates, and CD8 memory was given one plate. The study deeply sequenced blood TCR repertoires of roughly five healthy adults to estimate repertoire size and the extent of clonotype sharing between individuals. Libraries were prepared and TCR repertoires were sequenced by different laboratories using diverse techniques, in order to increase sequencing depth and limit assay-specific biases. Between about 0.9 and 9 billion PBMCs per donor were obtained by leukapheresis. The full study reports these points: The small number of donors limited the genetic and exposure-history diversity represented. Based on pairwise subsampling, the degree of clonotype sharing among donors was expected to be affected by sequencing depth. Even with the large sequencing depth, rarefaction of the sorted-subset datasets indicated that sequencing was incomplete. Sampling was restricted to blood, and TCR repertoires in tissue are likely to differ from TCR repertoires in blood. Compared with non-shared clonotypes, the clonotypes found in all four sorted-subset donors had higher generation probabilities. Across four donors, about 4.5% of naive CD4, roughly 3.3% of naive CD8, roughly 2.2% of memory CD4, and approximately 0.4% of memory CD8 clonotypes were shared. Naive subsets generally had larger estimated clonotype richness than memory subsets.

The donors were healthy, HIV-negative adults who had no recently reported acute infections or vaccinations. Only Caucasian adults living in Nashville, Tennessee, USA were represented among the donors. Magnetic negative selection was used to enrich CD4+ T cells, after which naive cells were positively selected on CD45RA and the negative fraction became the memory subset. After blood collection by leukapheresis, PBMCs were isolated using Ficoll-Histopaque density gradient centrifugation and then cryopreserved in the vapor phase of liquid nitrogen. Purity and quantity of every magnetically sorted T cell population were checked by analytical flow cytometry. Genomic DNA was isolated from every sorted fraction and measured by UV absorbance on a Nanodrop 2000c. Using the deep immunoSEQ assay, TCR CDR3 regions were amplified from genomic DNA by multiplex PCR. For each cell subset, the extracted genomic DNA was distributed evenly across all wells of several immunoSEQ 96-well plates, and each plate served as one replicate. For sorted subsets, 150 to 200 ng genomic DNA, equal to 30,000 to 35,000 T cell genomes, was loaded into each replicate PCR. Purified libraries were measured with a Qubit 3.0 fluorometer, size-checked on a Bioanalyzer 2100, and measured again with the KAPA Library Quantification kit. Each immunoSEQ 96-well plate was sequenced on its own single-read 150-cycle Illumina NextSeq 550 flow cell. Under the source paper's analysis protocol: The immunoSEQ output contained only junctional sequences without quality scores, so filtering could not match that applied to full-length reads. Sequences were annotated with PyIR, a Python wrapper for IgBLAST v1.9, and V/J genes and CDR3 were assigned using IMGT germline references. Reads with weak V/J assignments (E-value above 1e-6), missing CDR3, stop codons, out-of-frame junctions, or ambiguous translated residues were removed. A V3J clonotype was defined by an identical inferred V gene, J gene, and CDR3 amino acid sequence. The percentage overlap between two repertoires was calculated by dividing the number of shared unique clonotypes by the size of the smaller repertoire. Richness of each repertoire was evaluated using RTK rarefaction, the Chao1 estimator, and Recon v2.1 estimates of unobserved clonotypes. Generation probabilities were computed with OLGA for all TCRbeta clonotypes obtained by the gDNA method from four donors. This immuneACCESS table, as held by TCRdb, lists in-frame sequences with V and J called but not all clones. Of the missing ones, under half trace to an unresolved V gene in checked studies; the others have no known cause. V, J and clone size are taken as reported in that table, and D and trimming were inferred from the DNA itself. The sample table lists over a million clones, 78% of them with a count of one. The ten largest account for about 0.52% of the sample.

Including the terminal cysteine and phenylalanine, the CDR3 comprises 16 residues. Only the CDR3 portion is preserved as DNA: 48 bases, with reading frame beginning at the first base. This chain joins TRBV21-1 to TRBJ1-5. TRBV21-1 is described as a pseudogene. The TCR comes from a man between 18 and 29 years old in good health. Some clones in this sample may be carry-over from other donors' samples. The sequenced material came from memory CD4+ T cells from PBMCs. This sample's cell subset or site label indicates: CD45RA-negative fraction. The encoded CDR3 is CASSAASPELRQPQHF. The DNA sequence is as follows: TGTGCCAGCAGCGCAGCGAGCCCCGAGCTTCGTCAGCCCCAGCATTTT.